This T cell receptor (beta chain) came from a study of T cell responses to AZD1222 COVID-19 vaccine. Background on the study: Pooling of second doses given at about 4 or about 12 weeks was done. Study-wide results and limits: Most donors were white British, females outnumbered males, and clonal diversity was possibly underestimated. Reportedly, close to half of spike-specific TCRs are directed against unmutated variant regions. Seropositive at baseline were only six AZD1222 recipients.

The CDR3 has 14 residues. V shed 3 bases and J 5 bases; nucleotides not matched to a gene: 5. The germline gives CDR1 SEHNR, CDR2 FQNEAQ (reference sequence). Of note for this clone: Its target is unknown.

Clones were sequenced by immunoSEQ multiplex PCR, and TCRdb holds only the in-frame ones, with some missing. Among 120,000 to 150,000 clones listed, approximately 88% were seen once. This clonotype originated in an adult in good health. The chain employs TRBV7-9 and TRBJ2-7, with 9 positions matching TRBD2. Here the sequenced sample was peripheral blood, taken on day 0 of AZD1222 vaccination. CDR3 sequence: CASSLIAGVHEQYF. In nucleotides, the CDR3 is TGTGCCAGCAGCTTGATAGCGGGAGTCCACGAGCAGTACTTC.